This T cell receptor beta chain was documented in a study of blood T cell repertoires in COVID-19. Profiled with immunoSEQ multiplex PCR; TCRdb holds only in-frame clones, not every one. Of tens of thousands of clones listed, about 85% are singletons. CDR3 length: 14 residues. The V gene lost 7 bases and the J gene lost 10 bases, with 17 bases spanning the gap. Germline CDR1 reads MNHEY; CDR2 reads SVGAGI. Sequenced input: peripheral blood. The TCR sequence derives from a human donor in a cohort sampled during active COVID-19. The chain links TRBV6-5 to TRBJ1-6; a possible D gene is TRBD1 (5 bases). The CDR3 nucleotides are TGTGCCAGCACTCCCGCGGGGGGGGAGTCACCCCTCCACTTT. This gives the protein CASTPAGGESPLHF.